This T cell receptor beta chain was retrieved from a study of OX40 agonist ivuxolimab in advanced cancers. The CDR3 consists of 14 residues. CDR1 is MDHEN and CDR2 is SYDVKM in the germline V gene. Trimming took off 7 bases at V and 3 bases at J, with 12 bases between the two ends. Profiling relied on immunoSEQ multiplex PCR, and the TCRdb table lists in-frame clones only, not all of them. The sample has more than 95,000 clones; 80% to 95% are singletons. Source: CD4+ or CD8+ T cells sorted from blood, taken in a trial of the OX40 agonist ivuxolimab. This sequence joins TRBV28 and TRBJ2-2, with D possibly called TRBD1 or TRBD2 (5 bases each). The sequence was collected from an adult with an advanced solid tumor such as melanoma, head and neck, liver or kidney cancer. CDR3 nucleotide sequence: TGTGCCAGCACGCCGAGGGGCTACACCGGGGAGCTGTTTTTT. Translation gives CASTPRGYTGELFF. Full variable domain (missing parts from reference TRBV28 and TRBJ2-2): DVKVTQSSRYLVKRTGEKVFLECVQDMDHENMFWYRQDPGLGLRLIYFSYDVKMKEKGDIPEGYSVSREKKERFSLILESASTNQTSMYLCASTPRGYTGELFFGEGSRLTVL.